Listed here are 29 T cell receptor beta chains from one sample, sequenced in a study of early T cells in non-severe SARS-CoV-2 infection. TCRdb redid the calling of the 5' RACE reads with MiXCR, one entry per CDR3 protein. The sample lists 85,000 to 100,000 distinct CDR3 sequences, roughly 9.6% occurring once. The source was whole blood, collected at baseline. The receptor set was obtained from an adult who was a healthcare worker with PCR-confirmed SARS-CoV-2 infection or an uninfected control (not recorded which).

This clonotype was counted ten times or more. V and J are TRBV9 and TRBJ2-3; 9 bases agree with TRBD2. This CDR3 is built from 15 residues. V lost 2 bases and J lost 4; bases outside the gene matches: 5. CDR1 is SGDLS and CDR2 is YYNGEE in the germline V gene. CDR3: CASSVAGGPADTQYF. The CDR3 DNA reads TGTGCCAGCAGCGTGGCGGGAGGGCCCGCAGATACGCAGTATTTT.

The rearrangement uses TRBV25-1 and TRBJ1-1, with D unclear. The CDR3 spans 11 residues. Deletions cut 1 base from V and 9 bases from J, with 6 bases between. Per the germline V gene, CDR1 is MGHDK and CDR2 is SYGVNS. The CDR3 loop reads CASSELGKAFF. CDR3 sequence (DNA): TGTGCCAGCAGTGAATTAGGGAAAGCTTTCTTT.

This clonotype was seen repeatedly, ten times or more. The chain employs TRBV6-5 and TRBJ1-2; D is perhaps TRBD1 (5 bases). V lost 0 bases and J 4 bases, leaving 9 bases between the germline ends. Germline CDR1 reads MNHEY; CDR2 reads SVGAGI. There are 14 residues in the CDR3. CDR3 loop: CASSYSAGFYGYTF. CDR3 nucleotide sequence: TGTGCCAGCAGTTACTCGGCAGGGTTCTATGGCTACACCTTC.

The V gene is TRBV20-1, the J gene TRBJ2-1; 9 positions agree with TRBD2. V lost 0 bases and J lost 7; bases outside the gene matches: 10. Germline assignment: CDR1 DFQATT and CDR2 SNEGSKA (reference sequence). This CDR3 is built from 16 residues. CDR3 loop: CSARDPALAGLNEQFF. The CDR3 nucleotides are TGCAGTGCTAGAGATCCCGCCCTAGCGGGACTGAATGAGCAGTTCTTC.

This clonotype was found a few times. The rearrangement uses TRBV7-2 and TRBJ2-3; a weak D match, TRBD1 (6 bases). From germline, CDR1 is SGHTA and CDR2 FQGNSA. The CDR3 length is 12 residues. Trimming took 8 bases from V and 2 from J, leaving 8 bases between them. CDR3 nucleotides: TGTGCCAGCGGACAGCTCACAGATACGCAGTATTTT. Amino acids: CASGQLTDTQYF.

This clonotype was counted a few times. V gene TRBV10-1 combines with J gene TRBJ1-1, with a weak D call TRBD1 (6 bases). The CDR3 contains 13 residues. Germline values: CDR1 WNHNN, CDR2 SYGVQD (reference sequence). Trimming pared 6 bases from V and 4 bases from J, leaving 12 bases between. The CDR3 region is CASRAGDGTEAFF. CDR3 nucleotides: TGCGCCAGCAGGGCAGGGGACGGCACTGAAGCTTTCTTT.

The chain employs TRBV29-1 and TRBJ2-7; the match to TRBD2 covers 13 bases. Germline CDR1 SQVTM, CDR2 ANQGSEA. The CDR3 consists of 19 residues. The V segment lost 3 bases and the J segment 2 bases; nucleotides outside the gene matches: 16. In nucleotides, the CDR3 is TGCAGCGTTGAGTCACCGAAGGGACTAGCGGGACCAAGAGCCTACGAGCAGTACTTC. It encodes CSVESPKGLAGPRAYEQYF.

The table lists this clonotype with many counts. The chain has TRBV7-9 and TRBJ2-1, with 7 bases matching TRBD2. Germline V gives CDR1 SEHNR, CDR2 FQNEAQ (reference sequence). The V and J ends lost 4 bases and 9 bases, in that order; junction bases with no gene match: 12. The CDR3 runs 15 residues. The CDR3 nucleotides are TGTGCCAGCAGCTCGTTAGCGGGCTCAAGTGGTGAGCAGTTCTTC. Translation: CASSSLAGSSGEQFF.

This clonotype was recorded a few times. V usage is TRBV5-1 and J usage is TRBJ2-1; 11 bases match TRBD1. The germline gives CDR1 SGHRS, CDR2 YFSETQ. This CDR3 has 15 amino acids. V shed 3 bases and J 6 bases; nucleotides not matched to a gene: 5. This chain's CDR3 is CASSSGQGAPNEQFF. For the CDR3, the DNA is TGCGCCAGCAGCTCCGGACAGGGGGCGCCCAATGAGCAGTTCTTC.

This clonotype was detected many times. V is TRBV5-6 and J is TRBJ2-2; tentatively, D is TRBD2 (6 bases). V lost 5 bases to trimming and J lost 4 bases, with 18 bases between them. CDR1 SGHDT and CDR2 YYEEEE come from the germline V gene. The CDR3 totals 16 residues. The DNA of the CDR3 is TGTGCCAGCAGTCCGACCGGGACTTTCTCCACCGGGGAGCTGTTTTTT. Translating gives CASSPTGTFSTGELFF. Full variable domain (rest looked up from reference TRBV5-6 and TRBJ2-2): DAGVTQSPTHLIKTRGQQVTLRCSPKSGHDTVSWYQQALGQGPQFIFQYYEEEERQRGNFPDRFSGHQFPNYSSELNVNALLLGDSALYLCASSPTGTFSTGELFFGEGSRLTVL.

The chain joins TRBV7-2 to TRBJ2-7; TRBD2 agrees at 9 bases. From germline, CDR1 is SGHTA and CDR2 FQGNSA. The CDR3 has 14 amino acids. V trimming: 0 bases; J trimming: 3 bases; junction bases outside the gene matches: 0. The CDR3 bases are TGTGCCAGCAGCTTAGCTAGCGGGGGCTACGAGCAGTACTTC. Translated: CASSLASGGYEQYF.

The CDR3 is CASSNARQGDQYF. CDR3 nucleotides: TGTGCCAGCAGTAACGCCCGACAGGGGGACCAGTACTTC. The genes are TRBV6-6 and TRBJ2-5; 9 nucleotides match TRBD1. Germline lookup yields CDR1 MNHNY and CDR2 SVGAGI (reference sequence). V shed 5 bases and J 10 bases; nucleotides not matched to a gene: 8. The CDR3 sequence is 13 residues long.

The rearrangement uses TRBV27 and TRBJ2-3; maybe TRBD2 (6 bases). The V end lost 2 bases, the J end lost 6 bases, and 9 bases lay between the germline ends. This CDR3 has 13 residues. Germline V lookup: CDR1 MNHEY, CDR2 SMNVEV (reference sequence). In nucleotides, the CDR3 is TGTGCCAGCAGTTTAGGAGGGCAGGATACGCAGTATTTT. Protein product: CASSLGGQDTQYF.

The chain recombines TRBV6-6 with TRBJ1-2; no definite D call. The CDR3 is 9 amino acids. Germline loops: CDR1 MNHNY, CDR2 SVGAGI (reference sequence). Trimming took off 3 bases at V and 7 bases at J, with 0 bases between the two ends. In DNA form, the CDR3 reads TGTGCCAGCAGTTATGGCTACACCTTC. Residues: CASSYGYTF.

The J gene is TRBJ1-6, the V gene TRBV7-9, with TRBD1 matching 8 bases. V was pared by 5 bases and J by 7 bases, with 7 bases of the junction left unmatched. The V gene's germline CDR1 is SEHNR and CDR2 FQNEAQ (reference sequence). The CDR3 extends over 15 amino acids. The CDR3 loop is CASSRGTGRNSPLHF. The CDR3, as DNA: TGTGCCAGCAGCCGTGGGACAGGCCGAAATTCACCCCTCCACTTT.

Only one count was recorded for this clonotype. A read error may be the cause here, since a much bigger clone is one base away. The rearrangement joins TRBV27 to TRBJ2-7; 13 bases map to TRBD2. Germline CDR1 MNHEY, CDR2 SMNVEV (reference sequence). CDR3 size: 16 residues. Here the CDR3 reads CVSRGKPTSGGNEQYF. CDR3 nucleotides: TGTGTCAGCAGGGGAAAACCGACTAGCGGGGGGAACGAGCAGTACTTC.

This clonotype was seen many times. The chain recombines TRBV7-8 with TRBJ1-1; maybe TRBD1 (5 bases). The V end was cut by 1 base, the J end by 10 bases, with 7 bases between. CDR1 and CDR2 (germline): SGHVS, FQNEAQ. The CDR3 is 11 amino acids. CDR3 region: CASSLEGTAFF. CDR3 coding DNA: TGTGCCAGCAGCTTAGAAGGGACAGCTTTCTTT. Together with reference TRBV7-8 and TRBJ1-1, the CDR3 gives the full variable domain: GAGVSQSPRYKVAKRGQDVALRCDPISGHVSLFWYQQALGQGPEFLTYFQNEAQLDKSGLPSDRFFAERPEGSVSTLKIQRTQQEDSAVYLCASSLEGTAFFGQGTRLTVV.

The chain combines TRBV30 with TRBJ1-6; tentatively, D is TRBD1 (6 bases). The germline V and J ends were trimmed by 1 base and 5 bases, with 15 bases remaining between them. Germline V gives CDR1 GTSNPN, CDR2 SVGIG (reference sequence). The CDR3 consists of 16 residues. The CDR3 protein is CAWSGKNRANNSPLHF. The CDR3 coding sequence is TGTGCCTGGAGTGGGAAGAACAGGGCCAATAATTCACCCCTCCACTTT.

In its sample, this clonotype was seen a few times. The chain is built from TRBV25-1 and TRBJ1-1, with a possible D match to TRBD1 (5 bases). CDR1 is MGHDK, CDR2 SYGVNS, per germline. There are 13 residues in the CDR3. With 7 bases removed from V and 0 bases from J, the gap between germline ends came to 9 bases. The CDR3 loop reads CASNQGLNTEAFF. The CDR3 nucleotides are TGTGCCAGCAATCAGGGTTTGAACACTGAAGCTTTCTTT. The whole variable domain, filled in from reference TRBV25-1 and TRBJ1-1, reads EADIYQTPRYLVIGTGKKITLECSQTMGHDKMYWYQQDPGMELHLIHYSYGVNSTEKGDLSSESTVSRIRTEHFPLTLESARPSHTSQYLCASNQGLNTEAFFGQGTRLTVV.

This clonotype was observed many times. V gene TRBV18 combines with J gene TRBJ1-2, with no clear D. The V end lost 2 bases, the J end lost 6 bases, and 7 bases lay between the germline ends. The CDR3 spans 12 residues. CDR1 is KGHSH, CDR2 LQKENI, per germline. The CDR3: CASSPEADGYTF. DNA for the CDR3: TGTGCCAGCTCACCAGAGGCGGATGGCTACACCTTC.

This clonotype showed up many times. The chain uses TRBV12-3 or TRBV12-4 and TRBJ2-7, with 8 bases that match TRBD2. With V trimmed by 7 bases and J by 2 bases, 10 bases remained unmatched. The CDR3 loop spans 15 amino acids. This CDR3 is CASTRGGLRTYEQYF. The CDR3 coding sequence is TGTGCCAGCACCCGGGGGGGTCTTCGTACCTACGAGCAGTACTTC.

This clonotype was seen a handful of times. This chain joins TRBV7-3 and TRBJ2-3, with D tentatively TRBD1 or TRBD2 (5 bases each). This CDR3 is 15 amino acids long. The V gene's germline CDR1 is SGHTA and CDR2 FQGTGA. V was clipped by 0 bases and J by 1 base, with 8 bases between them. Written as DNA, the CDR3 is TGTGCCAGCAGCTTAACTCTGGGGGGCACAGATACGCAGTATTTT. Encoded protein: CASSLTLGGTDTQYF.

This clonotype has only a few counts. The genes are TRBV20-1 and TRBJ1-2; D uncertain. The CDR3 has 13 residues. Germline V CDR1 and CDR2: DFQATT, SNEGSKA (reference sequence). The ends were cut back, 1 base at V and 2 bases at J, with 8 bases in the middle. The CDR3 region has the DNA TGCAGTGCTAGAGGTGGACGAAACTATGGCTACACCTTC. Protein sequence: CSARGGRNYGYTF.

This clonotype was counted between two and nine times. The genes are TRBV19 and TRBJ1-3; D is unclear. Germline loops: CDR1 LNHDA, CDR2 SQIVND (reference sequence). The CDR3 extends over 12 amino acids. V lost 7 bases and J 4 bases, leaving 8 bases between the germline ends. CDR3 in DNA: TGTGCCAGTATCTCTGCCGGAAACACCATATATTTT. This translates into CASISAGNTIYF.

Comment on this clonotype: This may stem from a read error, because a much larger clone lies one nucleotide away. In DNA, the CDR3 is TGTGCCAGCAGTGGGACAGGCCTAGGGCTCCTCTATGGCTACACCTTC. As protein: CASSGTGLGLLYGYTF. The V call is TRBV27, the J call TRBJ1-2, with TRBD1 matching 8 bases. Germline V gives CDR1 MNHEY, CDR2 SMNVEV (reference sequence). Trimming cost V 5 bases and J 4 bases; bases outside gene matches: 12. This CDR3 region has 16 residues.

In this sample, this clonotype turned up many times. CDR3 sequence (DNA): TGCAGTGCTAGGTCCTACGAGCAGTACTTC. Amino acids: CSARSYEQYF. The chain is built from TRBV20-1 and TRBJ2-7; unclear D gene. V lost 3 bases to trimming and J lost 1 base, with 1 base between them. Germline lookup yields CDR1 DFQATT and CDR2 SNEGSKA (reference sequence). The length of the CDR3 is 10 residues.

This clonotype appeared a few times. The gene calls are TRBV7-3 and TRBJ2-3; the D gene is possibly TRBD2 (5 bases). CDR1 is SGHTA and CDR2 is FQGTGA in the germline V gene. Trimming stripped 6 bases from V and 5 bases from J, with 15 bases between. This CDR3 is 14 amino acids long. CDR3 protein: CASSYGLAEDTQYF. The CDR3 DNA follows: TGTGCCAGCAGTTACGGACTGGCCGAAGATACGCAGTATTTT.

V gene TRBV24-1 combines with J gene TRBJ1-2; maybe TRBD1 (5 bases). V dropped 0 bases and J dropped 8 bases, with 9 bases sitting between them. Germline assignment: CDR1 KGHDR and CDR2 SFDVKD. The CDR3 is made up of 13 amino acids. The CDR3 nucleotides read TGTGCCACCAGTGATTTGAAAGGGGAAGGCTACACCTTC. Amino acids: CATSDLKGEGYTF.

This clonotype was counted many times. V is TRBV14 and J is TRBJ2-1, with D possibly matching TRBD2 (5 bases). The CDR3 loop spans 17 amino acids. Trimming shortened V by 4 bases and J by 1 base, and 17 bases separated the two germline ends. The germline CDR1 and CDR2 sequences are SGHDN and FVKESK. CDR3 sequence (DNA): TGTGCCAGCAGCCTCTTGACTACTTCCAATTCCTACAATGAGCAGTTCTTC. It yields the protein CASSLLTTSNSYNEQFF.